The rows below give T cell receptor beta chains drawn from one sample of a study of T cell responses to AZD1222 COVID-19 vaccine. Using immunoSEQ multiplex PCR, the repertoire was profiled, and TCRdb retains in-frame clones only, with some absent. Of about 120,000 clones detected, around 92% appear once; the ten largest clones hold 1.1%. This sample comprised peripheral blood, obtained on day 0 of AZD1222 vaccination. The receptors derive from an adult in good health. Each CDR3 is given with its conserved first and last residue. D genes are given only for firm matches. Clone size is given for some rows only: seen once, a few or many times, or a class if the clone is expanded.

CASSPHPGNTEAFF	TGTGCCAGCAGCCCCCATCCGGGGAACACTGAAGCTTTCTTT	-	TRBV9	TRBJ1-1	-
CASSVGDGSYGYTF	TGTGCCAGCAGCGTAGGGGACGGCAGCTATGGCTACACCTTC	-	TRBV9	TRBJ1-2	-
CASRNRDRGYTF	TGTGCCAGCAGAAACAGGGATCGCGGCTACACCTTC	-	TRBV12-3/TRBV12-4	TRBJ1-2	-
CAWMAEYREAFF	TGTGCCTGGATGGCAGAATACAGGGAAGCTTTCTTT	-	TRBV30	TRBJ1-1	once
CASRATPSTDTQYF	TGTGCCAGCAGAGCGACACCCAGCACAGATACGCAGTATTTT	-	TRBV6-5	TRBJ2-3	-
CASSPLGGGYNEQFF	TGTGCCAGCAGCCCGCTGGGGGGAGGGTACAATGAGCAGTTCTTC	TRBD2	TRBV4-2	TRBJ2-1	-
CASSQPHRQGYEQYF	TGTGCCAGCAGCCAACCCCACCGGCAGGGGTACGAGCAGTACTTC	-	TRBV3-1/TRBV3-2	TRBJ2-7	-
CASSLGWSPGYNEQFF	TGCGCCAGCAGCTTGGGTTGGTCACCGGGATACAATGAGCAGTTCTTC	-	TRBV5-1	TRBJ2-1	-
CASSLAATEIFF	TGTGCCAGCAGCTTGGCGGCTACAGAAATTTTCTTT	-	TRBV5-6	TRBJ1-1	-
CASSLARATEAFF	TGTGCCAGTAGCTTAGCCAGAGCCACTGAAGCTTTCTTT	-	TRBV19	TRBJ1-1	-
CASSPGINQPQHF	TGTGCCAGCAGTCCCGGGATCAATCAGCCCCAGCATTTT	-	TRBV6-5	TRBJ1-5	-
CASSEAWGSGELFF	TGTGCCAGCAGTGAAGCGTGGGGTTCGGGGGAGCTGTTTTTT	-	TRBV6-1	TRBJ2-2	-
CASSVEGDFSSEQYF	TGTGCCAGCAGCGTAGAGGGAGACTTTTCCTCCGAGCAGTACTTC	-	TRBV9	TRBJ2-7	-
CASSFHPGGTNTGELFF	TGTGCCAGCAGCTTTCACCCCGGGGGGACGAACACCGGGGAGCTGTTTTTT	TRBD2	TRBV7-3	TRBJ2-2	once
CASSYRGSTEAFF	TGTGCCAGCAGTTACAGGGGAAGCACTGAAGCTTTCTTT	TRBD1	TRBV28	TRBJ1-1	-
CASSEILARTYEQYF	TGTGCCAGCAGTGAAATCCTAGCGAGAACCTACGAGCAGTACTTC	-	TRBV2	TRBJ2-7	-
CASRTAGPYEQYF	TGTGCCAGCAGGACCGCGGGCCCCTACGAGCAGTACTTC	-	TRBV6-5	TRBJ2-7	-
CASSPYSNPEAFF	TGTGCCAGCTCACCATACAGCAATCCTGAAGCTTTCTTT	-	TRBV18	TRBJ1-1	-
CASSLGTTGAYGYTF	TGTGCCAGCAGTTTAGGAACAACTGGGGCCTATGGCTACACCTTC	-	TRBV27	TRBJ1-2	-
CASSIGLGGDPEAFF	TGTGCCAGTAGTATAGGGCTCGGCGGGGACCCTGAAGCTTTCTTT	-	TRBV19	TRBJ1-1	-
CASSLGARQPQHF	TGTGCCAGCAGTTTAGGGGCTAGACAGCCCCAGCATTTT	-	TRBV12-3/TRBV12-4	TRBJ1-5	-
CASSDSVVGEQFF	TGTGCCAGCAGCGACTCCGTAGTAGGTGAGCAGTTCTTC	-	TRBV7-3	TRBJ2-1	-
CASGSRTSGAITDTQYF	TGTGCTAGTGGTTCGAGGACTAGCGGGGCGATCACAGATACGCAGTATTTT	TRBD2	TRBV12-5	TRBJ2-3	-
CAWSVIAGRGWGRTEAFF	TGTGCCTGGAGTGTAATCGCGGGCAGGGGATGGGGACGAACTGAAGCTTTCTTT	-	TRBV30	TRBJ1-1	-
CASSIVVAGKYEQYF	TGTGCCAGTAGTATAGTGGTTGCAGGGAAATACGAGCAGTACTTC	-	TRBV19	TRBJ2-7	-
CASSQTGKGYEQYF	TGTGCCAGCAGCCAGACAGGGAAAGGCTACGAGCAGTACTTC	TRBD1	TRBV7-9	TRBJ2-7	once
CASSPGPGGQNEKLFF	TGCGCCAGCAGCCCCGGGCCCGGGGGGCAAAATGAAAAACTGTTTTTT	-	TRBV5-1	TRBJ1-4	-
CASSYSGTGELFF	TGTGCCAGCAGCTATTCGGGGACCGGGGAGCTGTTTTTT	-	TRBV7-3	TRBJ2-2	-
CASSLATGSNGYTF	TGCGCCAGCAGCTTGGCTACAGGGAGCAATGGCTACACCTTC	-	TRBV5-1	TRBJ1-2	-
CASTYRVGYGYTF	TGTGCCAGCACTTACAGGGTGGGCTATGGCTACACCTTC	-	TRBV6-5	TRBJ1-2	-
CASSEQGSAEQFF	TGTGCCAGTAGTGAACAGGGCTCGGCTGAGCAGTTCTTC	-	TRBV19	TRBJ2-1	-
CAWTLSGGGRRYEQYF	TGTGCCTGGACCCTCAGCGGTGGCGGGAGGAGGTACGAGCAGTACTTC	TRBD2	TRBV30	TRBJ2-7	once
CASSYRRTPYEQYF	TGTGCCAGCAGCTATCGACGCACGCCCTACGAGCAGTACTTC	-	TRBV27	TRBJ2-7	once
CASSLDTGGVSPLHF	TGCGCCAGCAGCTTGGATACAGGGGGCGTGTCACCCCTCCACTTT	TRBD1	TRBV5-1	TRBJ1-6	-
CSALKGDYLGEQYF	TGCAGCGCACTAAAAGGGGACTACCTCGGGGAGCAGTACTTC	TRBD2	TRBV29-1	TRBJ2-7	-
CASSLLGVGGKETQYF	TGTGCCAGCAGCTTATTGGGGGTCGGGGGTAAAGAGACCCAGTACTTC	-	TRBV7-3	TRBJ2-5	-
CASSRGSAFEQYF	TGTGCTAGCAGCCGGGGTAGCGCGTTCGAGCAGTACTTC	-	TRBV7-7	TRBJ2-7	-
CASSPKGRGGDTQYF	TGTGCCAGCAGCCCAAAAGGGCGGGGGGGAGATACGCAGTATTTT	TRBD2	TRBV7-3	TRBJ2-3	few
CASSFPTGDTNEQFF	TGTGCCAGCAGCTTTCCGACAGGGGATACCAATGAGCAGTTCTTC	TRBD1	TRBV5-4	TRBJ2-1	-
CASSLSGEEQYF	TGCGCCAGCAGCTTGTCAGGGGAGGAGCAGTACTTC	-	TRBV5-1	TRBJ2-7	-
CASSESGGHGELFF	TGTGCCAGCAGTGAATCGGGGGGCCACGGGGAGCTGTTTTTT	-	TRBV6-1	TRBJ2-2	-
CASSSADRTFVNTEAFF	TGTGCCAGCAGCTCGGCGGACCGGACCTTCGTGAACACTGAAGCTTTCTTT	-	TRBV5-4	TRBJ1-1	once
CASSSYARPYEQYF	TGTGCCAGCAGTTCTTATGCGAGACCCTACGAGCAGTACTTC	-	TRBV3-1/TRBV3-2	TRBJ2-7	-
CAWSERPGTIYF	TGTGCCTGGAGTGAACGTCCAGGCACCATATATTTT	-	TRBV30	TRBJ1-3	once
CASSLGSTRYGYTF	TGTGCCAGCAGTTTAGGGTCAACCCGCTATGGCTACACCTTC	-	TRBV28	TRBJ1-2	-
CASSLAGATDTQYF	TGCGCCAGCAGCTTAGCGGGAGCCACAGATACGCAGTATTTT	TRBD2	TRBV5-1	TRBJ2-3	-
CASKRTGGEAFF	TGTGCCAGTAAAAGAACCGGCGGTGAAGCTTTCTTT	-	TRBV19	TRBJ1-1	-
CASSSGAGELFF	TGTGCCAGCAGTTCAGGGGCCGGGGAGCTGTTTTTT	-	TRBV7-3	TRBJ2-2	-
CASSPSGQYTGELFF	TGTGCCAGCTCACCATCGGGACAGTACACCGGGGAGCTGTTTTTT	TRBD1	TRBV18	TRBJ2-2	-
CASSQTRSGQAYNEQFF	TGTGCCAGCAGCCAGACCCGATCGGGACAGGCCTACAATGAGCAGTTCTTC	-	TRBV21-1	TRBJ2-1	once
CASSPGTGRESPLHF	TGTGCCAGCAGCCCCGGGACAGGGCGCGAATCACCCCTCCACTTT	TRBD1	TRBV9	TRBJ1-6	-
CASSLGRQVYEQYF	TGCGCCAGCAGCTTGGGAAGACAGGTGTACGAGCAGTACTTC	-	TRBV5-1	TRBJ2-7	-
CASRAGADGYTF	TGTGCCAGCAGAGCGGGTGCGGATGGCTACACCTTC	-	TRBV28	TRBJ1-2	-
CASSLAGTSGSAYEQYF	TGCGCCAGCAGCTTGGCCGGGACTAGCGGTTCCGCCTACGAGCAGTACTTC	TRBD2	TRBV5-1	TRBJ2-7	once
CASSSWNRGTDTQYF	TGCGCCAGCAGCTCGTGGAACAGAGGCACAGATACGCAGTATTTT	-	TRBV5-1	TRBJ2-3	-
CASSIRVGYEQYF	TGTGCCAGTAGTATAAGGGTAGGATACGAGCAGTACTTC	-	TRBV19	TRBJ2-7	-
CASSPAGGGYGYTF	TGTGCCAGCAGTCCCGCCGGGGGTGGGTATGGCTACACCTTC	-	TRBV28	TRBJ1-2	-
CATSTDILQETQYF	TGTGCCACCAGTACAGACATTCTCCAAGAGACCCAGTACTTC	-	TRBV24-1	TRBJ2-5	-
CATSSGHGNEQYF	TGCGCCACCTCATCGGGGCACGGGAACGAGCAGTACTTC	-	TRBV5-1	TRBJ2-7	few